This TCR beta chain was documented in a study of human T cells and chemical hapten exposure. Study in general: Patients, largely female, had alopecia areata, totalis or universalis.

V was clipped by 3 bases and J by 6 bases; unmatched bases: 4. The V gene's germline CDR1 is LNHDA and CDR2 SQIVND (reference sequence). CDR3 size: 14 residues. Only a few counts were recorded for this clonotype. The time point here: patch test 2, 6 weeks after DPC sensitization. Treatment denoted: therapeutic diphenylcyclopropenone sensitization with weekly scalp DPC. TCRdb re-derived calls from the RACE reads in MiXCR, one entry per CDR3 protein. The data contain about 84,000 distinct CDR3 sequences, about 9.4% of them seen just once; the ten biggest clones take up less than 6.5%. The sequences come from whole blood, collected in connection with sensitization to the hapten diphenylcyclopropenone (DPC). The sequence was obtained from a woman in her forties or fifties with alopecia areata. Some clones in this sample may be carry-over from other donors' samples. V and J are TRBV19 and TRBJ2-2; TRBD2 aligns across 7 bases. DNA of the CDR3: TGTGCCAGTAGTATCTTGGCGGGGGCCGGGGAGCTGTTTTTT. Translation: CASSILAGAGELFF.